The 31 T cell receptor beta chains reported below all come from one sample, sequenced in a study of T cell responses to AZD1222 COVID-19 vaccine (dated by TCRdb to about 2021). The library was obtained by the immunoSEQ multiplex PCR assay. Imported from immuneACCESS, the table was reduced by TCRdb to in-frame sequences with V and J called. These copies leave out some clones; in studies compared against another copy, an unresolved V gene accounts for under half, and the cause of the remainder is not known. This sample has some 90,000 clones in its table, and approximately 83% of those were observed once. The ten largest clones represent approximately 8% of the sample. What the time point label conveys for this sample: baseline before first vaccination. Sequencing was performed on peripheral blood, taken on day 0 of AZD1222 vaccination. The receptors were sampled from an adult in good health.

In this sample, this clone turned up once. The rearrangement joins TRBV12-5 to TRBJ1-5; 7 nucleotides align to TRBD1. Per germline, CDR1 LGHNT and CDR2 FRNRAP. CDR3 length: 16 amino acids. The V segment lost 6 bases and the J segment 0 bases; nucleotides outside the gene matches: 8. The CDR3 reads CASGPGRGYSNQPQHF. The CDR3 nucleotides read TGTGCTAGTGGCCCGGGCAGGGGGTATAGCAATCAGCCCCAGCATTTT.

This chain joins TRBV12-1 and TRBJ1-1; TRBD1, the table's D call, lacks a check against the DNA. TRBV12-1 is shown as a pseudogene. This CDR3 is built from 16 residues. The CDR3 loop is CASSFALDSLNTEAFF. In DNA form, the CDR3 reads TGTGCCAGCAGCTTTGCGCTGGACAGCCTAAACACTGAAGCTTTCTTT.

This rearrangement joins TRBV11-3 to TRBJ2-6, with D tentatively TRBD1 or TRBD2 (5 bases each). Trimming removed 4 bases at V and 1 base at J, with 17 bases between. Germline CDR1 reads SGHNT; CDR2 reads YENEEA. The CDR3 sequence is 18 residues long. The CDR3 region has the DNA TGTGCCAGCAGCTCCCGGGACCTGCTCCGATCTGGGGCCAACGTCCTGACTTTC. This encodes CASSSRDLLRSGANVLTF.

The rearrangement joins TRBV18 to TRBJ1-2; unclear D gene. From germline, CDR1 is KGHSH and CDR2 LQKENI. CDR3 size: 15 residues. Deletions cut 1 base from V and 8 bases from J, with 17 bases between. CDR3 sequence (DNA): TGTGCCAGCTCACCACGAGCAGGAGCCAACGAGGGCTACACCTTC. This sequence encodes CASSPRAGANEGYTF. Full variable domain (rest looked up from reference TRBV18 and TRBJ1-2): NAGVMQNPRHLVRRRGQEARLRCSPMKGHSHVYWYRQLPEEGLKFMVYLQKENIIDESGMPKERFSAEFPKEGPSILRIQQVVRGDSAAYFCASSPRAGANEGYTFGSGTRLTVV.

This chain joins TRBV28 and TRBJ1-2; D is unresolved. The CDR3 spans 13 residues. The V gene lost 7 bases and the J gene lost 1 base, with 10 bases spanning the gap. Germline V lookup: CDR1 MDHEN, CDR2 SYDVKM. CDR3 protein: CASKNGFNYGYTF. The CDR3 bases are TGTGCCAGCAAAAACGGGTTTAACTATGGCTACACCTTC.

The V gene is TRBV6-6, the J gene TRBJ2-5, with a weak D call TRBD1 (6 bases). The CDR3 consists of 15 residues. Trimming shortened V by 6 bases and J by 4 bases, and 18 bases separated the two germline ends. CDR1 MNHNY and CDR2 SVGAGI come from the germline V gene (reference sequence). In DNA, the CDR3 is TGTGCCAGCAGCCCCAACATAGGGGGTGGAGAGACCCAGTACTTC. Translation: CASSPNIGGGETQYF.

This sequence joins TRBV10-3 and TRBJ2-7, with 12 nucleotides matching TRBD2. Looked up from germline, CDR1 is ENHRY and CDR2 is SYGVKD. The V segment lost 6 bases and the J segment 1 base; nucleotides outside the gene matches: 13. This CDR3 spans 18 amino acids. CDR3 region: CAISLSPTSGRDSYEQYF. CDR3 nucleotides: TGTGCCATCAGCCTTTCCCCGACTAGCGGGAGAGATTCCTACGAGCAGTACTTC.

V usage is TRBV18 and J usage is TRBJ1-5, with a possible D match to TRBD1 (5 bases). CDR3 length equals 14 residues. Germline V gene sequence: CDR1 KGHSH, CDR2 LQKENI. Trimming removed 4 bases from V and 4 bases from J, with 11 bases in between. In DNA form, the CDR3 reads TGTGCCAGCTCACACTTCAGGGATAATCAGCCCCAGCATTTT. The encoded protein is CASSHFRDNQPQHF.

The chain links TRBV9 to TRBJ1-3, with TRBD1 as a possible D gene (5 bases). V lost 1 base and J lost 0, with 11 bases in between. The CDR3 loop spans 16 amino acids. Per the germline V gene, CDR1 is SGDLS and CDR2 is YYNGEE. The DNA of the CDR3 is TGTGCCAGCAGCGTAAGGGGTGGGAGCTCTGGAAACACCATATATTTT. Protein product: CASSVRGGSSGNTIYF. The full variable domain, in which reference TRBV9 and TRBJ1-3 provide the parts outside the CDR3, is DSGVTQTPKHLITATGQRVTLRCSPRSGDLSVYWYQQSLDQGLQFLIQYYNGEERAKGNILERFSAQQFPDLHSELNLSSLELGDSALYFCASSVRGGSSGNTIYFGEGSWLTVV.

The J gene is TRBJ2-1, the V gene TRBV4-3, with D hard to call. The CDR3 is 15 residues long. With 1 base removed from V and 4 bases from J, the gap between germline ends came to 11 bases. The V gene's germline CDR1 is LGHNA and CDR2 YSLEER. Here the CDR3 reads CASSQARLGYNEQFF. The CDR3 region has the DNA TGCGCCAGCAGCCAAGCCCGCCTAGGTTACAATGAGCAGTTCTTC.

The gene calls are TRBV27 and TRBJ1-1; weak D call: TRBD1 (6 bases). V was pared by 2 bases and J by 3 bases, with 19 bases between. CDR1 is MNHEY, CDR2 SMNVEV, per germline (reference sequence). The CDR3 has 17 residues. The CDR3 DNA reads TGTGCCAGCAGTTTAGGAGGGGGGCCCCTTGGGGACACTGAAGCTTTCTTT. Translated, it gives CASSLGGGPLGDTEAFF.

The rearrangement uses TRBV28 and TRBJ2-7; TRBD1 matches 11 bases. The CDR3 has 14 residues. The trim removed 8 bases at V and 3 bases at J, leaving 6 bases unmatched. The V gene's germline CDR1 is MDHEN and CDR2 SYDVKM. CDR3 amino acids: CASWRDRGGYEQYF. The CDR3 DNA is TGTGCCAGCTGGAGGGACAGGGGGGGCTACGAGCAGTACTTC.

The rearrangement uses TRBV12-3 or TRBV12-4 and TRBJ2-3; unclear D gene. Trimming took 8 bases from V and 3 from J, leaving 12 bases between them. This CDR3 spans 13 amino acids. The CDR3 region has the DNA TGTGCCAGCGGCCCGTTGATGACAGATACGCAGTATTTT. This encodes CASGPLMTDTQYF.

This rearrangement joins TRBV28 to TRBJ1-2, with 9 positions matching TRBD1. This CDR3 is 14 amino acids long. The V gene's germline CDR1 is MDHEN and CDR2 SYDVKM. After removal of 3 bases from V and 2 bases from J, the junction contained 1 base not matched to a gene. The CDR3 region is CASSFDRGNYGYTF. DNA of the CDR3: TGTGCCAGCAGTTTTGACAGGGGGAACTATGGCTACACCTTC.

The chain is built from TRBV6-4 and TRBJ1-2; 9 positions match TRBD1. V lost 5 bases to trimming and J lost 6 bases; unmatched junction nucleotides: 13. The length of the CDR3 is 16 residues. CDR1 and CDR2 (germline): MRHNA, SNTAGT. DNA of the CDR3: TGTGCCAGCAGTCCAGAACAGGGGGCGCTAGGTAATGGCTACACCTTC. Its translation: CASSPEQGALGNGYTF.

The rearrangement uses TRBV10-3 and TRBJ1-1; perhaps TRBD1 as D (5 bases). In germline, CDR1 is ENHRY, CDR2 SYGVKD. V lost 2 bases to trimming and J lost 2 bases, with 18 bases between them. The CDR3 has 17 amino acids. The CDR3 DNA is TGTGCCATCAGTGAGCGGAGCCTGGCAGGGTTTAACACTGAAGCTTTCTTT. Protein sequence: CAISERSLAGFNTEAFF.

V is TRBV7-3 and J is TRBJ2-5, with D possibly TRBD1 on 5 matching bases. This CDR3 comprises 13 residues. Germline CDR1 SGHTA, CDR2 FQGTGA. With 5 bases removed from V and 5 bases from J, the gap between germline ends came to 12 bases. CDR3 amino acids: CASSRQGGETQYF. The DNA of the CDR3 is TGTGCCAGCAGCCGCCAGGGTGGGGAGACCCAGTACTTC.

This sequence joins TRBV2 and TRBJ1-2; a possible D gene is TRBD1 (6 bases). Trimming left V 2 bases short and J 2 bases short, with 6 bases between. The V gene's germline CDR1 is SNHLY and CDR2 FYNNEI. This CDR3 has 13 amino acids. As DNA, the CDR3 is TGTGCCAGCAGTGAACAGGGGAACTATGGCTACACCTTC. Amino acid sequence: CASSEQGNYGYTF.

This sequence joins TRBV24-1 and TRBJ1-1, with 8 nucleotides matching TRBD1. V was pared by 7 bases and J by 5 bases, with 14 bases of the junction left unmatched. This CDR3 has 16 residues. Germline V gives CDR1 KGHDR, CDR2 SFDVKD. The CDR3 reads CATSQPRQGARTEAFF. The DNA of the CDR3 is TGTGCCACCAGCCAGCCCCGCCAGGGGGCGCGGACTGAAGCTTTCTTT.

V and J are TRBV28 and TRBJ2-7; no definite D call. The CDR3 is 12 amino acids. Germline V gene sequence: CDR1 MDHEN, CDR2 SYDVKM. V was cut by 5 bases and J by 4 bases, with 9 bases left in between. Here the CDR3 reads CASSHDRYEQYF. The DNA for the CDR3 is TGTGCCAGCAGTCACGACCGGTACGAGCAGTACTTC.

This clone occurred once. The chain combines TRBV4-2 with TRBJ1-2; possibly TRBD1 for D (5 bases). V was pared by 0 bases and J by 3 bases, with 14 bases between. CDR1 is LGHNA, CDR2 YNFKEQ, per germline. This CDR3 is built from 16 residues. The CDR3 coding sequence is TGTGCCAGCAGCCAAGAATGGGGGGGTATTGACTATGGCTACACCTTC. Protein: CASSQEWGGIDYGYTF.

CDR3 loop: CASSPPSAQETQYF. The DNA of the CDR3 is TGTGCCAGCAGTCCCCCATCAGCCCAAGAGACCCAGTACTTC. The J gene is TRBJ2-5, the V gene TRBV28; unclear D gene. This CDR3 contains 14 residues. CDR1 and CDR2 (germline): MDHEN, SYDVKM. Between the trimmed V and J ends, which lost 5 bases and 1 base, there was a span of 11 bases.

The V and J genes are TRBV9 and TRBJ2-1; possibly TRBD2 for D (5 bases). Germline CDR1 SGDLS, CDR2 YYNGEE. The CDR3 is 14 residues long. The ends were cut back, 0 bases at V and 7 bases at J, with 11 bases in the middle. The CDR3 is CASSVVPSSNEQFF. CDR3 in DNA: TGTGCCAGCAGCGTAGTCCCTAGCAGTAATGAGCAGTTCTTC.

The rearrangement uses TRBV18 and TRBJ2-1; D possibly matches TRBD1 or TRBD2 (5 bases each). CDR3 length: 15 amino acids. V was pared by 3 bases and J by 3 bases, with 12 bases between. The V gene's germline CDR1 is KGHSH and CDR2 LQKENI. The CDR3 coding sequence is TGTGCCAGCTCACCCCCCGGGACCGGCTACAATGAGCAGTTCTTC. It specifies CASSPPGTGYNEQFF.

This chain links TRBV19 with TRBJ1-5; 8 bases are shared with TRBD1. CDR1 is LNHDA, CDR2 SQIVND, per germline (reference sequence). The V gene end was trimmed by 2 bases and the J gene end by 3 bases; junction bases not matched to a gene: 3. CDR3 length: 15 amino acids. The CDR3 sequence is CASSIPRGLNQPQHF. In nucleotides, the CDR3 is TGTGCCAGTAGTATACCCAGGGGGCTCAATCAGCCCCAGCATTTT.

As for this clone: The sample has other DNA sequences that encode this CDR3 too. This chain connects TRBV11-2 to TRBJ1-2; 9 nucleotides line up with TRBD1. From germline, CDR1 is SGHAT and CDR2 FQNNGV. This CDR3 contains 14 residues. V lost 3 bases to trimming and J lost 4 bases; unmatched junction nucleotides: 3. The CDR3 sequence is CASSLGQGPYGYTF. CDR3 DNA sequence: TGTGCCAGCAGCTTGGGACAGGGACCCTATGGCTACACCTTC.

The chain carries TRBV5-1 and TRBJ2-7; D remains ambiguous. This CDR3 contains 13 residues. Trimming removed 2 bases at V and 2 bases at J, with 8 bases between. The germline V gene has CDR1 SGHRS and CDR2 YFSETQ. CDR3 sequence (DNA): TGCGCCAGCAGCTTAATGGGGACCTACGAGCAGTACTTC. This translates into CASSLMGTYEQYF.

This sequence joins TRBV7-9 and TRBJ2-7; 13 positions match TRBD2. The CDR3 spans 15 residues. Germline V gene data show CDR1 as SEHNR and CDR2 as FQNEAQ (reference sequence). With 5 bases clipped from V and 7 bases from J, the junction kept 8 bases outside the gene matches. The CDR3 spells CASSRGLAGAKEQYF. Written as DNA, the CDR3 is TGTGCCAGCAGCCGAGGACTAGCGGGAGCGAAAGAGCAGTACTTC.

The J gene is TRBJ1-4, the V gene TRBV7-8; TRBD1 is a possible D gene (5 bases). Deletions cut 1 base from V and 7 bases from J, with 13 bases between. Looked up from germline, CDR1 is SGHVS and CDR2 is FQNEAQ. This CDR3 contains 15 residues. The CDR3 nucleotides read TGTGCCAGCAGCTTAGTAAGTCAGGGAAGTGAAAAACTGTTTTTT. It specifies CASSLVSQGSEKLFF.

The J gene is TRBJ2-3, the V gene TRBV19, with D perhaps TRBD1 or TRBD2 (6 bases each). In germline, CDR1 is LNHDA, CDR2 SQIVND (reference sequence). The CDR3 is 16 residues long. Trimming cost V 6 bases and J 0 bases, with 16 bases left between them. The CDR3 DNA reads TGTGCCAGTAGAAATTTTAGGGGGGTAAGCACAGATACGCAGTATTTT. It specifies CASRNFRGVSTDTQYF.

This clone was counted many times. This chain links TRBV4-1 with TRBJ2-7, with D perhaps TRBD1 (5 bases). V dropped 1 base and J dropped 2 bases, with 12 bases sitting between them. The germline V gene encodes CDR1 MGHRA and CDR2 YSYEKL. The CDR3 has 15 residues. DNA of the CDR3: TGCGCCAGCAGCCAAGGACAGATCACTACCTACGAGCAGTACTTC. Its translation is CASSQGQITTYEQYF.